This entry lists 21 T cell receptor beta chains sequenced from one sample in a study of cytomegalovirus exposure and HLA in healthy donors. Primers included in the PCR were 60 Vbeta and 13 Jbeta primers. The protocol was immunoSEQ multiplex PCR, while the TCRdb copy is restricted to in-frame clones and leaves out a portion. The sample holds some 180,000 clones; around 77% are singletons and the top ten take 2.9%. The sequenced sample was PBMCs. These receptors all stem from a woman in her thirties in good health and CMV-seronegative.

This clone turned up a few times. The rearrangement joins TRBV27 to TRBJ1-4, with 8 bases fitting TRBD1. The ends lost 7 bases at V and 7 bases at J; junction bases unmatched: 8. CDR1 is MNHEY and CDR2 is SMNVEV in the germline V gene (reference sequence). This CDR3 spans 14 amino acids. CDR3 sequence (DNA): TGTGCCAGCAAATCGACAGGGGAACGTGAAAAACTGTTTTTT. Amino acids: CASKSTGEREKLFF.

V gene TRBV2 combines with J gene TRBJ2-5; no clear D gene. The end of the DNA fits TRBJ2-7 better, so the J call may be wrong. The CDR3 length is 15 residues. Germline V lookup: CDR1 SNHLY, CDR2 FYNNEI. Here the CDR3 reads CASSEVVQRDYEQYF. CDR3 in DNA: TGTGCCAGCAGTGAAGTTGTGCAAAGGGACTACGAGCAGTACTTC.

The chain links TRBV29-1 to TRBJ1-2, with D maybe TRBD1 (6 bases). Germline loops: CDR1 SQVTM, CDR2 ANQGSEA. This CDR3 has 12 residues. The V gene lost 4 bases and the J gene lost 8 bases, with 14 bases spanning the gap. CDR3 loop: CSVAQGSVGYTF. For the CDR3, the DNA is TGCAGCGTTGCACAGGGTTCGGTAGGCTACACCTTC.

V and J are TRBV2 and TRBJ2-7, with D perhaps matching TRBD1 (6 bases). With 4 bases removed from V and 6 bases from J, the gap between germline ends came to 10 bases. Germline CDR1 is SNHLY and CDR2 is FYNNEI. The CDR3 has 12 residues. The CDR3 protein is CASSGDKTEQYF. In nucleotides, the CDR3 is TGTGCCAGCAGTGGGGACAAAACCGAGCAGTACTTC.

The V and J genes are TRBV5-4 and TRBJ2-6; 7 nucleotides align to TRBD1. Unmatched junction bases numbered 11, after V lost 5 bases and J lost 0 bases. CDR1 SGHNT and CDR2 YYREEE come from the germline V gene (reference sequence). The CDR3 is 18 amino acids. The CDR3: CASRYRDSRVSGANVLTF. The CDR3 DNA is TGTGCCAGCAGGTACCGGGACAGTAGAGTCTCTGGGGCCAACGTCCTGACTTTC.

The gene calls are TRBV9 and TRBJ2-5; the match to TRBD2 covers 7 bases. In germline, CDR1 is SGDLS, CDR2 YYNGEE. The trim removed 0 bases at V and 2 bases at J, leaving 7 bases unmatched. CDR3 length: 16 residues. CDR3 protein: CASSVGAGEVQETQYF. The CDR3, as DNA: TGTGCCAGCAGCGTAGGGGCGGGAGAGGTTCAAGAGACCCAGTACTTC. The whole variable domain, filled in from reference TRBV9 and TRBJ2-5, reads DSGVTQTPKHLITATGQRVTLRCSPRSGDLSVYWYQQSLDQGLQFLIQYYNGEERAKGNILERFSAQQFPDLHSELNLSSLELGDSALYFCASSVGAGEVQETQYFGPGTRLLVL.

There are a few counts of this clone. The chain is built from TRBV15 and TRBJ2-5; no reliable D call. Germline V CDR1 and CDR2: LNHNV, YYDKDF (reference sequence). The CDR3 spans 12 residues. The V and J ends lost 0 bases and 12 bases respectively, with 11 bases between them. Written as DNA, the CDR3 is TGTGCCACCAGCAGAGATCAGCAGGTCGAGTACTTC. Translation: CATSRDQQVEYF.

V usage is TRBV2 and J usage is TRBJ2-3, with D unclear. V dropped 4 bases and J dropped 1 base, with 15 bases sitting between them. Germline V gene sequence: CDR1 SNHLY, CDR2 FYNNEI. The CDR3 consists of 16 residues. This CDR3 reads CASSAPEAGGTDTQYF. Written as DNA, the CDR3 is TGTGCCAGCAGTGCTCCCGAGGCCGGAGGCACAGATACGCAGTATTTT.

The sample holds a few counts of this clone. This chain uses TRBV4-2 with TRBJ1-2; 7 positions match TRBD1. V gave up 0 bases and J gave up 6 bases; unmatched junction bases: 13. The V gene's germline CDR1 is LGHNA and CDR2 YNFKEQ. CDR3 length equals 17 residues. The CDR3 DNA reads TGTGCCAGCAGCCAAGACTGGGACAGCGGCTTTGAGAATGGCTACACCTTC. Its protein product is CASSQDWDSGFENGYTF.

This clone was seen only a few times. The chain is built from TRBV30 and TRBJ1-3; TRBD1 is a possible D gene (6 bases). The CDR3 extends over 13 amino acids. V was cut by 4 bases and J by 4 bases, with 11 bases left in between. In germline, CDR1 is GTSNPN, CDR2 SVGIG (reference sequence). This CDR3 reads CAWIRGSGNTIYF. The CDR3 DNA sequence: TGTGCCTGGATCAGGGGATCAGGAAACACCATATATTTT.

In this sample, this clone turned up a few times. V gene TRBV13 combines with J gene TRBJ1-2, with 9 bases matching TRBD1. The CDR3 is made up of 15 amino acids. Per germline, CDR1 PRHDT and CDR2 FYEKMQ (reference sequence). The ends lost 3 bases at V and 4 bases at J; junction bases unmatched: 6. CDR3 amino acids: CASSFGDRESYGYTF. The CDR3 bases are TGTGCCAGCAGCTTTGGGGACAGGGAATCCTATGGCTACACCTTC.

V and J are TRBV29-1 and TRBJ2-3; 7 bases agree with TRBD2. CDR3 length equals 14 residues. The germline CDR1 and CDR2 sequences are SQVTM and ANQGSEA. CDR3: CSIARGRGADTQYF. The CDR3 nucleotides read TGCAGTATTGCGCGCGGGAGAGGCGCAGATACGCAGTATTTT.

The CDR3 reads CASSLQGADVGTQYF. DNA of the CDR3: TGTGCCAGCAGCTTGCAGGGGGCGGATGTTGGTACGCAGTATTTT. The V call is TRBV11-1, the J call TRBJ2-3; 8 bases are shared with TRBD1. Germline V CDR1 and CDR2: SGHAT, FQDESV (reference sequence). With 3 bases clipped from V and 8 bases from J, the junction kept 10 bases outside the gene matches. CDR3 length: 15 amino acids.

CDR3 in DNA: TGTGCCAGCAGAGGAGGTAGACAGGTCCATGGTTCACCCCTCCACTTT. Its translation is CASRGGRQVHGSPLHF. This chain connects TRBV5-6 to TRBJ1-6; the D gene is possibly TRBD1 (6 bases). Germline-derived CDR1 and CDR2 are SGHDT and YYEEEE. The V and J ends lost 5 bases and 9 bases respectively, with 21 bases between them. The CDR3 totals 16 residues.

This chain links TRBV2 with TRBJ2-7; 7 bases are a match to TRBD2. The length of the CDR3 is 14 residues. V trimming: 10 bases; J trimming: 1 base; junction bases outside the gene matches: 10. Germline CDR1 is SNHLY and CDR2 is FYNNEI. The CDR3 reads CAKSGGGSSYEQYF. The CDR3 DNA sequence: TGTGCCAAATCGGGCGGGGGAAGTTCCTACGAGCAGTACTTC. Variable domain in full (rest from reference TRBV2 and TRBJ2-7): EPEVTQTPSHQVTQMGQEVILRCVPISNHLYFYWYRQILGQKVEFLVSFYNNEISEKSEIFDDQFSVERPDGSNFTLKIRSTKLEDSAMYFCAKSGGGSSYEQYFGPGTRLTVT.

CDR3 DNA: TGTGCCAGTAGTCGCCCGATCACAGGGAAAAAGAGGACTGAAGCTTTCTTT. Amino acid sequence: CASSRPITGKKRTEAFF. This chain joins TRBV19 and TRBJ1-1; D might be TRBD1 (6 bases). The CDR3 totals 17 residues. Looked up from germline, CDR1 is LNHDA and CDR2 is SQIVND (reference sequence). V gave up 5 bases and J gave up 5 bases, with 24 bases separating them.

The chain couples TRBV5-1 to TRBJ2-7; 11 bases agree with TRBD2. The germline CDR1 and CDR2 sequences are SGHRS and YFSETQ. V was pared by 7 bases and J by 7 bases, with 7 bases of the junction left unmatched. This CDR3 contains 13 residues. The CDR3, as DNA: TGCGCCAGCGGCACTAGCGGGAGTCGGGAGCAGTACTTC. Amino acid sequence: CASGTSGSREQYF.

CDR3 sequence: CASSKMTSTDTQYF. Written as DNA, the CDR3 is TGTGCCAGCAGCAAAATGACTAGCACAGATACGCAGTATTTT. This chain connects TRBV28 to TRBJ2-3; D is unresolved. Germline CDR1 MDHEN, CDR2 SYDVKM. V was cut by 6 bases and J by 0 bases, with 10 bases left in between. The length of the CDR3 is 14 residues. Drawing the rest from reference TRBV28 and TRBJ2-3, the complete variable domain is DVKVTQSSRYLVKRTGEKVFLECVQDMDHENMFWYRQDPGLGLRLIYFSYDVKMKEKGDIPEGYSVSREKKERFSLILESASTNQTSMYLCASSKMTSTDTQYFGPGTRLTVL.

The chain uses TRBV5-1 and TRBJ2-5; the D gene is possibly TRBD2 (6 bases). The CDR3 spans 14 residues. The germline CDR1 and CDR2 sequences are SGHRS and YFSETQ. The V end was cut by 4 bases, the J end by 5 bases, with 15 bases between. CDR3 nucleotides: TGCGCCAGCAGCGTTCGGAAGGCGGGGGAGACCCAGTACTTC. Its translation is CASSVRKAGETQYF. The full variable domain, completed using reference TRBV5-1 and TRBJ2-5, is KAGVTQTPRYLIKTRGQQVTLSCSPISGHRSVSWYQQTPGQGLQFLFEYFSETQRNKGNFPGRFSGRQFSNSRSEMNVSTLELGDSALYLCASSVRKAGETQYFGPGTRLLVL.

In this sample, this clone turned up once. The rearrangement uses TRBV4-1 and TRBJ2-1, with TRBD1 matching 7 bases. The CDR3 runs to 15 residues. Germline CDR1 is MGHRA and CDR2 is YSYEKL. Trimming cost V 0 bases and J 7 bases; bases outside gene matches: 6. CDR3 protein: CASSQDFARGNEQFF. The CDR3 coding sequence is TGCGCCAGCAGCCAAGATTTTGCCAGGGGGAATGAGCAGTTCTTC.

The rearrangement uses TRBV4-2 and TRBJ1-4; D is ambiguous. The germline V and J ends were trimmed by 8 bases and 7 bases, with 11 bases remaining between them. Germline V gives CDR1 LGHNA, CDR2 YNFKEQ. This CDR3 has 12 amino acids. The CDR3 protein is CASSPIGEKLFF. DNA for the CDR3: TGTGCCAGCTCCCCTATTGGTGAAAAACTGTTTTTT.